This entry lists 18 T cell receptor beta chains sequenced from one sample in a study of blood T cell repertoires in COVID-19. This table comes from immunoSEQ multiplex PCR, and its TCRdb copy is limited to in-frame clones, with some not included. The sample lists 220,000 or so clones, roughly 89% occurring once. The sequenced sample was PBMCs or T cells enriched from blood (not recorded which). The receptor set was obtained from a man aged 25-45 years who had been exposed to COVID-19.

This chain connects TRBV24-1 to TRBJ1-1; D unresolved. The V gene's germline CDR1 is KGHDR and CDR2 SFDVKD. The CDR3 sequence is 14 residues long. Trimming took off 6 bases at V and 5 bases at J, with 15 bases between the two ends. The CDR3 coding sequence is TGTGCCACCAGTAGGGTCCAACGAGGGACTGAAGCTTTCTTT. It yields the protein CATSRVQRGTEAFF.

The chain couples TRBV13 to TRBJ2-7, with 7 bases aligning to TRBD1. The V and J ends lost 4 bases and 9 bases, in that order; junction bases with no gene match: 6. The CDR3 has 12 residues. Germline CDR1 is PRHDT and CDR2 is FYEKMQ (reference sequence). CDR3 region: CASSSRDSAQYF. The CDR3, as DNA: TGTGCCAGCAGCTCCCGGGACAGCGCGCAGTACTTC.

The genes are TRBV11-2 and TRBJ1-2; D gene unclear. The ends were cut back, 5 bases at V and 6 bases at J, with 7 bases in the middle. CDR3 length: 11 amino acids. The germline CDR1 and CDR2 sequences are SGHAT and FQNNGV. CDR3 DNA: TGTGCCAGCAGCAACAACGATGGCTACACCTTC. Amino acids: CASSNNDGYTF.

This chain joins TRBV7-9 and TRBJ2-3; D is perhaps TRBD2 (5 bases). Germline values: CDR1 SEHNR, CDR2 FQNEAQ (reference sequence). With 5 bases removed from V and 2 bases from J, the gap between germline ends came to 20 bases. CDR3 size: 17 residues. The CDR3 loop reads CASSVDDMTRDTDTQYF. The CDR3, as DNA: TGTGCCAGCAGCGTCGACGACATGACACGGGACACAGATACGCAGTATTTT.

The rearrangement joins TRBV5-6 to TRBJ2-1, with 8 bases fitting TRBD1. V lost 2 bases to trimming and J lost 4 bases; unmatched junction nucleotides: 8. The germline V gene encodes CDR1 SGHDT and CDR2 YYEEEE. The CDR3 totals 16 residues. The CDR3 nucleotides are TGTGCCAGCAGCTTTGAAGTCAGGACAGGGTACAATGAGCAGTTCTTC. Translated: CASSFEVRTGYNEQFF.

This sequence joins TRBV2 and TRBJ1-1; D may be TRBD1 (5 bases). Trimming pared 10 bases from V and 0 bases from J, leaving 15 bases between. This CDR3 region has 14 residues. The germline CDR1 and CDR2 sequences are SNHLY and FYNNEI. CDR3 in amino acids: CAIRQPLMNTEAFF. The CDR3 DNA reads TGTGCCATCCGACAGCCCCTCATGAACACTGAAGCTTTCTTT.

The V call is TRBV11-2, the J call TRBJ2-7, with TRBD2 matching over 13 bases. The CDR3 is 17 amino acids. The V gene's germline CDR1 is SGHAT and CDR2 FQNNGV. With 4 bases clipped from V and 7 bases from J, the junction kept 13 bases outside the gene matches. The CDR3 loop reads CASSSGLAGASRGEQYF. The CDR3 DNA is TGTGCCAGCAGCTCAGGACTAGCGGGGGCGTCACGGGGGGAGCAGTACTTC.

The genes are TRBV12-3 or TRBV12-4 and TRBJ1-1; 7 nucleotides match TRBD1. J gave up 5 bases and V 2 bases, and 2 bases lay outside the gene matches. The CDR3 is made up of 13 amino acids. The CDR3 DNA reads as TGTGCCAGCAGTTTAACAGGGGAAACTGAAGCTTTCTTT. Its translation: CASSLTGETEAFF.

In its sample, this clone was seen a few times. The V gene is TRBV7-2, the J gene TRBJ2-1; possibly TRBD2 for D (5 bases). The length of the CDR3 is 14 residues. Trimming pared 5 bases from V and 9 bases from J, leaving 17 bases between. Germline V gives CDR1 SGHTA, CDR2 FQGNSA. In DNA, the CDR3 is TGTGCCAGCAGCCCGGGGTTCGGGTCGGGTGAGCAGTTCTTC. This codes for CASSPGFGSGEQFF.

The chain employs TRBV12-3 or TRBV12-4 and TRBJ2-1, with D possibly matching TRBD1 (6 bases). The CDR3 totals 13 residues. The V end lost 3 bases, the J end lost 4 bases, and 7 bases lay between the germline ends. CDR3 in amino acids: CASSLGTYNEQFF. DNA for the CDR3: TGTGCCAGCAGTTTGGGGACATACAATGAGCAGTTCTTC.

This chain uses TRBV9 with TRBJ1-5; tentatively, D is TRBD1 (6 bases). V was cut by 3 bases and J by 6 bases, with 19 bases left in between. Germline CDR1 reads SGDLS; CDR2 reads YYNGEE. The CDR3 covers 16 residues. CDR3 region: CASSEGVVAIGQPQHF. The CDR3 DNA sequence: TGTGCCAGCAGCGAGGGGGTGGTGGCGATCGGTCAGCCCCAGCATTTT.

In this sample, this clone turned up a few times. For the CDR3, the DNA is TGCAGCGTTGAAGATCGGGGGGGGCGCTCCCCCTACGAGCAGTACTTC. Residues: CSVEDRGGRSPYEQYF. This rearrangement joins TRBV29-1 to TRBJ2-7; 8 nucleotides agree with TRBD2. V lost 0 bases and J lost 2; bases outside the gene matches: 9. Germline V CDR1 and CDR2: SQVTM, ANQGSEA. This CDR3 has 16 amino acids.

This rearrangement joins TRBV11-2 to TRBJ2-3, with 11 bases fitting TRBD1. J lost 8 bases, V lost 1 base, and 8 bases had no gene match. The CDR3 runs 16 residues. Germline V gene lookup returns CDR1 SGHAT and CDR2 FQNNGV. The CDR3 is CASSLAGTGGTGTQYF. The CDR3 DNA follows: TGTGCCAGCAGCTTAGCCGGGACAGGGGGAACTGGTACGCAGTATTTT.

The chain combines TRBV5-4 with TRBJ1-2; D uncertain. Deletions cut 4 bases from V and 5 bases from J, with 15 bases between. The CDR3 runs 14 residues. Per germline, CDR1 SGHNT and CDR2 YYREEE (reference sequence). CDR3 coding DNA: TGTGCCAGCAGCCCTGGTTGGGGAGGGTATGGCTACACCTTC. Amino acids: CASSPGWGGYGYTF.

The V gene is TRBV10-2, the J gene TRBJ2-7; no firm D call. Germline V gene sequence: CDR1 WSHSY, CDR2 SAAADI. The CDR3 is 13 residues long. The germline V and J ends were trimmed by 7 bases and 2 bases, with 12 bases remaining between them. The CDR3: CASTQTPAYEQYF. In DNA, the CDR3 is TGCGCCAGCACTCAAACTCCGGCCTACGAGCAGTACTTC.

The V and J genes are TRBV4-2 and TRBJ2-6; D unclear. Deletions cut 1 base from V and 0 bases from J, with 10 bases between. Germline V gives CDR1 LGHNA, CDR2 YNFKEQ. The CDR3 has 17 residues. CDR3 in DNA: TGTGCCAGCAGCCAAGTTTTGCCCGGCTCTGGGGCCAACGTCCTGACTTTC. Encoded protein: CASSQVLPGSGANVLTF.

This chain connects TRBV6-4 to TRBJ1-5; no clear D gene. Germline lookup yields CDR1 MRHNA and CDR2 SNTAGT. The CDR3 is 15 residues long. Trimming left V 6 bases short and J 5 bases short, with 17 bases between. The CDR3, as DNA: TGTGCCAGCAGATCGGGGTACACCCGCGATCAGCCCCAGCATTTT. Residues: CASRSGYTRDQPQHF.

The V gene is TRBV6-6, the J gene TRBJ1-2; a weak D match, TRBD1 (5 bases). The V gene lost 2 bases and the J gene lost 6 bases, with 10 bases spanning the gap. This CDR3 has 13 amino acids. Germline-derived CDR1 and CDR2 are MNHNY and SVGAGI (reference sequence). As DNA, the CDR3 is TGTGCCAGCAGTTACGGAGGGGCCGATGGCTACACCTTC. Its translation is CASSYGGADGYTF.